The entry below gives a single TCR beta chain sequence along with its context. Its antigen remains undetermined. Base qualities were left out, and no much larger clone turns up one base away. The study was a case-control design nested within a healthcare worker cohort in London, UK, with weekly nasopharyngeal swab PCR tests and blood sampling. Healthcare workers were recruited between 23 and 31 March 2020, during the week of the UK lockdown, and were followed weekly for up to roughly 16 weeks. This specimen comes from a study of early T cells in non-severe SARS-CoV-2 infection (dated by TCRdb to about 2021). For context, the study as a whole: Bulk RNA from unsorted whole blood was used for TCR sequencing, so alpha and beta chains could not be paired.

Cut back by 1 base and 6 bases, the V and J ends lie 12 bases apart. CDR1 and CDR2 are read off the germline V gene (reference sequence) as SEHNR and FQNEAQ. Taken from cysteine to phenylalanine, the CDR3 has 14 residues. Here the CDR3 DNA is all that survives: 42 bases in frame from base 1. Library generation was performed with 5' RACE. Sequenced on a NextSeq 500. In the TCR library protocol, unique molecular identifiers were attached to individual cDNA molecules to correct for PCR bias and sequencing error. Both TCR alpha and beta chains were sequenced, and tight co-correlation was observed between alpha and beta sequence abundances in each sample. Regarding the original processing steps: V gene, J gene and CDR3 annotation of TCR sequences was performed with Decombinator V4. TCRs were defined as expanded if a significant change between any two time points was detected under a Poisson model with p below 0.0001. TCR abundances were normalised to the total number of TCRs sequenced per sample and were expressed as counts per million. MAIT TCRs were defined by TRAV1-2 paired with TRAJ12, TRAJ20 or TRAJ33, and iNKT TCRs by TRAV10 paired with TRAJ18. VDJdb, accessed 1 November 2021, was searched for CMV, EBV and SARS-CoV-2 annotated TCRs, with TCRs annotated for multiple antigens excluded. TCRdb's own reprocessing of the public reads used fastp at Q25 and MiXCR and kept productive beta chains. CDR3 protein sequences are deduplicated, and each keeps its most common genes and DNA. TCRdb, not the original authors, processed these V and J calls. The sample contains about 83,000 distinct CDR3 sequences, about 10% of them found a single time. The top ten clonotypes cover around 7.5% of the sample.

The investigation overall reported the following: Matching against VDJdb was skewed toward anti-spike CD8 responses, likely underestimated virus-specific expansions, and missed private and CD4 specificities.

The clonotype comes from an adult who was a healthcare worker with PCR-confirmed SARS-CoV-2 infection or an uninfected control (not recorded which). The source was whole blood, collected at baseline. The rearranged chain carries TRBV7-9 and TRBJ1-1; the D gene remains uncertain. Read as DNA, the sequence is TGTGCCAGCAGCTTAGGGGCAGAGGGAGCTGAAGCTTTCTTT. Its coded protein is CASSLGAEGAEAFF.